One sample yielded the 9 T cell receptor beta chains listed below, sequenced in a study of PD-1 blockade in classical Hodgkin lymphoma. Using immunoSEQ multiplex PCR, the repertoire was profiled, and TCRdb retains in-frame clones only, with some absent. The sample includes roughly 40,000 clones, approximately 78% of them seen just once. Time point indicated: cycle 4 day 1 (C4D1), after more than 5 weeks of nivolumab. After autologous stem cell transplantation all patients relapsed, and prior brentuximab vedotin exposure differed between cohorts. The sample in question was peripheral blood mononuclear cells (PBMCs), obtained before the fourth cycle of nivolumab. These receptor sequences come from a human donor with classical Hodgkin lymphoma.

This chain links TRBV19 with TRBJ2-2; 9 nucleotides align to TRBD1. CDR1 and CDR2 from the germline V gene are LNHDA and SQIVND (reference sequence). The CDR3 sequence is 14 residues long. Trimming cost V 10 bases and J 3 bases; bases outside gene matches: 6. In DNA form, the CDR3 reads TGTGCCACCTCCGGGACAGGGCACACCGGGGAGCTGTTTTTT. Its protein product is CATSGTGHTGELFF.

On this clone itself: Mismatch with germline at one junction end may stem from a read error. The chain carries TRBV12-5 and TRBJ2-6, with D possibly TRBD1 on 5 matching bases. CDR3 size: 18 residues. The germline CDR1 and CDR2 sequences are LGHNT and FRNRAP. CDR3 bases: TGTGCTAGTGGTGTGGTTTATGCAGGACAAAGTCGGGCCAACGTCCTGACTTTC. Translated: CASGVVYAGQSRANVLTF.

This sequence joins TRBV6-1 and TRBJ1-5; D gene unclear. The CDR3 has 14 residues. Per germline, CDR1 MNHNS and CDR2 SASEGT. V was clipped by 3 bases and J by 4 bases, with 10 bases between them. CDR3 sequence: CASSEGSGNQPQHF. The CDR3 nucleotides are TGTGCCAGCAGTGAGGGGTCGGGTAATCAGCCCCAGCATTTT.

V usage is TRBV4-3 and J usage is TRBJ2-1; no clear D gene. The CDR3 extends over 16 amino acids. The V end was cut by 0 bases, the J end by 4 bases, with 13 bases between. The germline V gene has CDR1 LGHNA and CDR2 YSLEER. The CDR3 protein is CASSQEPLSWYNEQFF. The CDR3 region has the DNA TGCGCCAGCAGCCAAGAACCTCTCTCCTGGTACAATGAGCAGTTCTTC.

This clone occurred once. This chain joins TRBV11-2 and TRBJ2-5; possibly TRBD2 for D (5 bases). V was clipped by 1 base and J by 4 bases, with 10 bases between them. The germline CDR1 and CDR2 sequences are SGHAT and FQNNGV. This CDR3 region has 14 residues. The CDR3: CASSLGAGLETQYF. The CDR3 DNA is TGTGCCAGCAGCTTAGGGGCCGGACTAGAGACCCAGTACTTC.

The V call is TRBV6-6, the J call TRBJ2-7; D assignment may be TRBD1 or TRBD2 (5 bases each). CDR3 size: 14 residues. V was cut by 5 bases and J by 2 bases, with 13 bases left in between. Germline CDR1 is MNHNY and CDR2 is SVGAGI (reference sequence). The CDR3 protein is CASSRDWGPYEQYF. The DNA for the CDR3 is TGTGCCAGCAGTCGAGACTGGGGACCCTACGAGCAGTACTTC.

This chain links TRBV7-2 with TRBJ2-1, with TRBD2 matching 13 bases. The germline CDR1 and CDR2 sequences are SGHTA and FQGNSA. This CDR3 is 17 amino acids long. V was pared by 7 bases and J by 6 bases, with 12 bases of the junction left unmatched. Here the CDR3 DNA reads TGTGCCAGCACCCTGTCGTCCACTAGCGGGGGGGCCAATGAGCAGTTCTTC. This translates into CASTLSSTSGGANEQFF.

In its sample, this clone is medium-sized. The CDR3 loop is CASRRGGSDQTGELFF. CDR3 nucleotide sequence: TGTGCCAGCAGGAGAGGGGGGAGTGATCAAACCGGGGAGCTGTTTTTT. This chain uses TRBV4-2 with TRBJ2-2, with D possibly being TRBD1 or TRBD2 (6 bases each). Trimming left V 6 bases short and J 5 bases short, with 19 bases between. The CDR3 totals 16 residues. CDR1 and CDR2 from the germline V gene are LGHNA and YNFKEQ.

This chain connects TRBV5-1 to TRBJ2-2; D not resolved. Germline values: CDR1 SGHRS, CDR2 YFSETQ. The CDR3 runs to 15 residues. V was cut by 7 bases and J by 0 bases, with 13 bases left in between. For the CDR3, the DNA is TGCGCCAGCCACGACCTTAACCCGAACACCGGGGAGCTGTTTTTT. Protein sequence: CASHDLNPNTGELFF.